These 17 T cell receptor beta chains were sequenced from one sample in a study of shared clonotypes between healthy human individuals. Using immunoSEQ multiplex PCR, the repertoire was profiled, and TCRdb retains in-frame clones only, with some absent. Among about half a million clones, 75% to 80% were seen once, and the ten largest hold around 11%. Sequences were obtained from PBMCs. All receptors come from a woman between 40 and 50 years old in good health. Some clones in this sample may be carry-over from other donors' samples.

The chain uses TRBV10-1 and TRBJ2-2; D unresolved. The CDR3 is 12 residues long. V gave up 3 bases and J gave up 3 bases, with 2 bases separating them. Per germline, CDR1 WNHNN and CDR2 SYGVQD (reference sequence). CDR3 sequence reads: CASSDYTGELFF. In DNA, the CDR3 is TGCGCCAGCAGTGACTACACCGGGGAGCTGTTTTTT.

J is TRBJ1-5 and V is TRBV30; D unclear. The CDR3 is made up of 13 amino acids. Looked up from germline, CDR1 is GTSNPN and CDR2 is SVGIG (reference sequence). Trimming removed 2 bases at V and 3 bases at J, with 8 bases between. The CDR3 loop is CAWSKGLNQPQHF. The CDR3 DNA reads as TGTGCCTGGAGTAAGGGCCTCAATCAGCCCCAGCATTTT. Full variable domain (missing parts from reference TRBV30 and TRBJ1-5): SQTIHQWPATLVQPVGSPLSLECTVEGTSNPNLYWYRQAAGRGLQLLFYSVGIGQISSEVPQNLSASRPQDRQFILSSKKLLLSDSGFYLCAWSKGLNQPQHFGDGTRLSIL.

With regard to this clone: The likely explanation is a read error, given a far larger clone one base away. The chain couples TRBV9 to TRBJ2-7; 11 bases map to TRBD2. Trimming at V came to 3 bases and at J to 5 bases, leaving 4 bases not matched to a gene. In germline, CDR1 is SGDLS, CDR2 YYNGEE. The CDR3 is 14 residues long. The CDR3 reads CASSAGTSGHEQYF. CDR3 in DNA: TGTGCCAGCAGCGCCGGGACTAGCGGCCACGAGCAGTACTTC.

This clone was counted a single time. CDR3 nucleotide sequence: TGTGCCAGTAAACTTTCCGGACAGGGAAACGAGCAGTACTTC. It specifies CASKLSGQGNEQYF. The V and J genes are TRBV19 and TRBJ2-7, with 8 bases fitting TRBD1. Germline V CDR1 and CDR2: LNHDA, SQIVND (reference sequence). The CDR3 has 14 residues. The V segment lost 7 bases and the J segment 5 bases; nucleotides outside the gene matches: 10.

The V and J genes are TRBV27 and TRBJ1-2, with D perhaps matching TRBD1 (5 bases). CDR3 length: 13 residues. Trimming left V 4 bases short and J 4 bases short, with 10 bases between. Germline loops: CDR1 MNHEY, CDR2 SMNVEV (reference sequence). The CDR3, as DNA: TGTGCCAGCAGTTCCACAGGAACCTATGGCTACACCTTC. It encodes CASSSTGTYGYTF.

This rearrangement joins TRBV7-9 to TRBJ2-1; no firm D call. The CDR3 runs 14 residues. The V gene's germline CDR1 is SEHNR and CDR2 FQNEAQ (reference sequence). With 6 bases removed from V and 5 bases from J, the gap between germline ends came to 14 bases. CDR3 amino acids: CASRPIDRNNEQFF. The CDR3 coding sequence is TGTGCCAGCAGACCAATCGACCGAAACAATGAGCAGTTCTTC.

For this clone: Additional DNA sequences in this sample encode the identical CDR3. CDR3 sequence (DNA): TGTGCCATCAGTGAGTCAGGGAGGGGTAGCAATCAGCCCCAGCATTTT. It specifies CAISESGRGSNQPQHF. The V call is TRBV10-3, the J call TRBJ1-5; the D gene is possibly TRBD1 (5 bases). Germline CDR1 is ENHRY and CDR2 is SYGVKD. This CDR3 spans 16 amino acids. V dropped 0 bases and J dropped 0 bases, with 9 bases sitting between them.

The rearrangement links TRBV6-1 to TRBJ2-1; TRBD1 matches 7 bases. V lost 4 bases and J lost 0; bases outside the gene matches: 6. There are 16 residues in the CDR3. Germline CDR1 and CDR2: MNHNS and SASEGT. This CDR3 reads CASSAQSGGSYNEQFF. The CDR3 DNA sequence: TGTGCCAGCAGTGCACAGTCAGGGGGCTCCTACAATGAGCAGTTCTTC.

The gene calls are TRBV6-6 and TRBJ2-1; possibly TRBD2 for D (6 bases). Trimming took 2 bases from V and 7 from J, leaving 18 bases between them. The germline CDR1 and CDR2 sequences are MNHNY and SVGAGI (reference sequence). This CDR3 has 16 amino acids. CDR3 bases: TGTGCCAGCAGTTACCCGGCGGGCGGGGAGGTGAATGAGCAGTTCTTC. Translating gives CASSYPAGGEVNEQFF.

The chain links TRBV4-1 to TRBJ2-3, with TRBD2 as a possible D gene (6 bases). The germline gives CDR1 MGHRA, CDR2 YSYEKL. The CDR3 runs to 14 residues. The V end lost 4 bases, the J end lost 2 bases, and 10 bases lay between the germline ends. In DNA, the CDR3 is TGCGCCAGCAGCCGCCGGGACTTCACAGATACGCAGTATTTT. Protein sequence: CASSRRDFTDTQYF.

In regard to this clone: This likely traces to a read error, being one base from a far larger clone. Additional DNA sequences in this sample encode the identical CDR3. The chain uses TRBV5-1 and TRBJ2-2; D call uncertain. Germline V gives CDR1 SGHRS, CDR2 YFSETQ. Trimming stripped 4 bases from V and 1 base from J, with 5 bases between. The CDR3 spans 13 residues. The CDR3 spells CASSLKNTGELFF. CDR3 coding DNA: TGCGCCAGCAGCCTAAAGAACACCGGGGAGCTGTTTTTT.

This chain links TRBV6-1 with TRBJ1-5; D possibly corresponds to TRBD1 (5 bases). This CDR3 is 15 amino acids long. The germline V gene encodes CDR1 MNHNS and CDR2 SASEGT. The V and J ends lost 4 bases and 1 base respectively, with 11 bases between them. Here the CDR3 reads CASSAGHGSNQPQHF. DNA of the CDR3: TGTGCCAGCAGTGCAGGGCACGGAAGCAATCAGCCCCAGCATTTT.

This rearrangement joins TRBV19 to TRBJ2-7, with a tentative D call TRBD1 (6 bases). CDR1 is LNHDA and CDR2 is SQIVND in the germline V gene (reference sequence). The CDR3 consists of 15 residues. Trimming took off 6 bases at V and 1 base at J, with 16 bases between the two ends. CDR3 sequence: CASSISTGLSYEQYF. CDR3 DNA: TGTGCCAGTAGCATCAGTACAGGGTTGTCCTACGAGCAGTACTTC.

Remarks on this clone: Other DNA sequences in the same sample also yield this CDR3. The gene calls are TRBV5-5 and TRBJ2-5; TRBD2 agrees at 7 bases. Germline V CDR1 and CDR2: SGHKS, YYEKEE (reference sequence). The CDR3 spans 15 residues. Germline trimming cut 2 bases from V and 4 bases from J; bases unmatched to any gene: 8. The CDR3 sequence is CASSFSGARVETQYF. The CDR3 bases are TGTGCCAGCAGCTTCAGCGGGGCGAGAGTAGAGACCCAGTACTTC.

This clone was seen a handful of times. This specimen includes other DNA sequences encoding the same CDR3. The chain couples TRBV4-1 to TRBJ1-1; possibly TRBD1 for D (6 bases). V was pared by 6 bases and J by 5 bases, with 13 bases between. The CDR3 totals 13 residues. In germline, CDR1 is MGHRA, CDR2 YSYEKL. CDR3 residues: CASRDSGRTEAFF. The CDR3 bases are TGCGCCAGCAGGGACAGCGGGAGGACTGAAGCTTTCTTT.

The chain recombines TRBV7-2 with TRBJ1-3; D not resolved. Germline assignment: CDR1 SGHTA and CDR2 FQGNSA. The CDR3 runs 15 residues. V lost 1 base to trimming and J lost 0 bases, with 7 bases between them. The CDR3 here is CASSLDGSSGNTIYF. CDR3 nucleotide sequence: TGTGCCAGCAGCTTAGACGGAAGCTCTGGAAACACCATATATTTT.

This clone was detected only a few times. With a far larger clone one base away, a read error is the likely cause. This chain joins TRBV30 and TRBJ2-2; the D call may be TRBD1 or TRBD2 (5 bases each). The CDR3 runs 14 residues. In germline, CDR1 is GTSNPN, CDR2 SVGIG (reference sequence). CDR3 region: CAWSRGYGTGKLFF. In DNA form, the CDR3 reads TGTGCCTGGAGTAGGGGATATGGGACCGGGAAGCTGTTTTTT. Filled out from reference TRBV30 and TRBJ2-2, the complete variable domain reads SQTIHQWPATLVQPVGSPLSLECTVEGTSNPNLYWYRQAAGRGLQLLFYSVGIGQISSEVPQNLSASRPQDRQFILSSKKLLLSDSGFYLCAWSRGYGTGKLFFGEGSRLTVL.